This T cell receptor (beta chain) is drawn from a study of blood T cell repertoires in COVID-19. Looking at the study overall: Specimens from acute and convalescent COVID-19 originated in the United States, Italy and Spain. Nucleic acid was either cDNA or gDNA, and it came from T cells, B-cell-depleted T cells, or PBMCs.

The germline gives CDR1 MNHEY, CDR2 SVGAGI. The CDR3 loop spans 12 amino acids. With 5 bases clipped from V and 6 bases from J, the junction kept 2 bases outside the gene matches. Authors' methods: Estimation of nucleated cell counts relied on the amplification of reference gene primers. Sequenced by immunoSEQ multiplex PCR; TCRdb stores in-frame clones only, minus some. V, J and clone size reflect that table, while D and trimming were determined from the DNA. The repertoire has over 95,000 clones, 81% of them found once; the top ten carry about 10%. The clonotype was recovered from a human donor in a cohort sampled during active COVID-19. Sample: peripheral blood. The chain is built from TRBV6-5 and TRBJ1-2; 8 positions agree with TRBD1. CDR3 nucleotides: TGTGCCAGCAGTCCAGGGGGCCATGGCTACACCTTC. Its translation: CASSPGGHGYTF.